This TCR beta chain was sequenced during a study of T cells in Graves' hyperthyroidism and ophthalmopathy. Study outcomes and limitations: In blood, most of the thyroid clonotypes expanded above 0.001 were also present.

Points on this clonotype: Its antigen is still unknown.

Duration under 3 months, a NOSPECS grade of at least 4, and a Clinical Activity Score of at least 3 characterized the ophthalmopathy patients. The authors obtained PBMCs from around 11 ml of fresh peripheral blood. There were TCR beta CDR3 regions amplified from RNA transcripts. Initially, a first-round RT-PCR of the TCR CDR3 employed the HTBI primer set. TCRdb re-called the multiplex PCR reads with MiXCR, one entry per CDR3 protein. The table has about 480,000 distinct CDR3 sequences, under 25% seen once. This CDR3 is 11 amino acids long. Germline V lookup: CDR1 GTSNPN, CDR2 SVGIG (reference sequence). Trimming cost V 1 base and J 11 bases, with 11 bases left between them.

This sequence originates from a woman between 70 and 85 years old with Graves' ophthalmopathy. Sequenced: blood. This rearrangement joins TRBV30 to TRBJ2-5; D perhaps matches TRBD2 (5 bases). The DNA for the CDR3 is TGTGCCTGGAGTGCTCGGGATATACAGTACTTC. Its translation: CAWSARDIQYF.